The next 28 T cell receptor beta chains were all read from a single sample in a study of blood T cell repertoires in COVID-19. Using immunoSEQ multiplex PCR, the repertoire was profiled, and TCRdb retains in-frame clones only, with some absent. Found here are under 50,000 clones, about 88% of them singletons; the top ten hold roughly 15%. Sequencing was performed on peripheral blood. These receptors were taken from a man aged 65-85 years with active COVID-19.

With respect to this clone: Mismatch with germline at one junction end may stem from a read error. The chain employs TRBV7-7 and TRBJ2-7; tentative D call: TRBD1 (8 bases). CDR1 is SSHAT, CDR2 FNYEAQ, per germline (reference sequence). There are 15 residues in the CDR3. CDR3 region: CASSPGQGGNYEQYF. The CDR3 DNA reads as TGTGCTAGCAGTCCCGGACAGGGAGGGAACTACGAGCAGTACTTC. Full variable domain (missing parts from reference TRBV7-7 and TRBJ2-7): GAGVSQSPRYKVTKRGQDVTLRCDPISSHATLYWYQQALGQGPEFLTYFNYEAQPDKSGLPSDRFSAERPEGSISTLTIQRTEQRDSAMYRCASSPGQGGNYEQYFGPGTRLTVT.

The chain is built from TRBV4-3 and TRBJ1-2; 11 positions match TRBD1. The CDR3 runs 15 residues. V was clipped by 0 bases and J by 5 bases; unmatched bases: 2. Germline values: CDR1 LGHNA, CDR2 YSLEER. The CDR3 DNA sequence: TGCGCCAGCAGCCAAGAGGACAGGGGGCCTTATGGCTACACCTTC. Protein: CASSQEDRGPYGYTF.

CDR3 sequence (DNA): TGTGCCAGTAGTCGCCAGGGGGCACTTGGCAATCAGCCCCAGCATTTT. It specifies CASSRQGALGNQPQHF. The chain combines TRBV19 with TRBJ1-5; 8 bases are a match to TRBD1. The CDR3 extends over 16 amino acids. Per germline, CDR1 LNHDA and CDR2 SQIVND (reference sequence). V lost 5 bases to trimming and J lost 2 bases; unmatched junction nucleotides: 8. The whole variable domain, filled in from reference TRBV19 and TRBJ1-5, reads DGGITQSPKYLFRKEGQNVTLSCEQNLNHDAMYWYRQDPGQGLRLIYYSQIVNDFQKGDIAEGYSVSREKKESFPLTVTSAQKNPTAFYLCASSRQGALGNQPQHFGDGTRLSIL.

The CDR3 DNA reads TGTGCCAGCAGTCCCCAGGGGAACACTGAAGCTTTCTTT. Translating gives CASSPQGNTEAFF. This rearrangement joins TRBV28 to TRBJ1-1, with D maybe TRBD1 (5 bases). The CDR3 extends over 13 amino acids. Germline V gives CDR1 MDHEN, CDR2 SYDVKM. V lost 5 bases and J 1 base, leaving 8 bases between the germline ends.

The chain has TRBV6-5 and TRBJ1-4; D may be TRBD1 (6 bases). This CDR3 spans 15 amino acids. V lost 5 bases, J lost 5 bases, and 15 bases lay in between. From germline, CDR1 is MNHEY and CDR2 SVGAGI. CDR3 in amino acids: CASSPAGAGNEKLFF. CDR3 DNA sequence: TGTGCCAGCAGTCCCGCGGGGGCAGGGAATGAAAAACTGTTTTTT.

The chain is built from TRBV19 and TRBJ1-5; 8 bases are shared with TRBD1. J lost 6 bases, V lost 5 bases, and 6 bases had no gene match. Germline-derived CDR1 and CDR2 are LNHDA and SQIVND (reference sequence). CDR3 length equals 14 residues. CDR3 bases: TGTGCCAGTAGTCTTGACAGGGGCGGTCAGCCCCAGCATTTT. Encoded protein: CASSLDRGGQPQHF.

As regards this clone: The same CDR3 is also encoded by other DNA sequences in this sample. The V gene is TRBV5-5, the J gene TRBJ1-3; D is unresolved. The CDR3 spans 15 residues. V was shortened by 0 bases and J by 0 bases, with 7 bases between the two germline ends. Germline CDR1 SGHKS, CDR2 YYEKEE (reference sequence). The CDR3: CASSLERDSGNTIYF. CDR3 DNA: TGTGCCAGCAGCTTGGAACGGGACTCTGGAAACACCATATATTTT.

This clone has a handful of counts. The chain recombines TRBV28 with TRBJ2-7; 7 nucleotides align to TRBD1. Germline V lookup: CDR1 MDHEN, CDR2 SYDVKM. The CDR3 runs 16 residues. V dropped 9 bases and J dropped 0; count of bases not matched to a gene: 14. CDR3 residues: CASLQNRGRSSYEQYF. CDR3 DNA sequence: TGTGCCAGTCTACAGAACAGGGGCCGAAGCTCCTACGAGCAGTACTTC.

V gene TRBV2 combines with J gene TRBJ1-5, with D possibly being TRBD1 (6 bases). Trimming took 5 bases from V and 2 from J, leaving 10 bases between them. The germline V gene encodes CDR1 SNHLY and CDR2 FYNNEI. CDR3 length: 14 amino acids. CDR3 protein: CASSTGFRNQPQHF. The CDR3 bases are TGTGCCAGCAGTACAGGGTTTCGCAATCAGCCCCAGCATTTT. Full variable domain (missing parts from reference TRBV2 and TRBJ1-5): EPEVTQTPSHQVTQMGQEVILRCVPISNHLYFYWYRQILGQKVEFLVSFYNNEISEKSEIFDDQFSVERPDGSNFTLKIRSTKLEDSAMYFCASSTGFRNQPQHFGDGTRLSIL.

The J gene is TRBJ1-5, the V gene TRBV5-6; unclear D gene. Trimming shortened V by 0 bases and J by 4 bases, and 5 bases separated the two germline ends. CDR1 SGHDT and CDR2 YYEEEE come from the germline V gene. There are 13 residues in the CDR3. CDR3 loop: CASSLGENQPQHF. The CDR3 nucleotides read TGTGCCAGCAGCTTGGGAGAGAATCAGCCCCAGCATTTT.

The chain combines TRBV24-1 with TRBJ1-6; 9 nucleotides agree with TRBD1. The germline V gene encodes CDR1 KGHDR and CDR2 SFDVKD. CDR3 length: 14 residues. V was pared by 10 bases and J by 5 bases, with 5 bases of the junction left unmatched. The CDR3 region has the DNA TGTGCCACATCCGGGACAGGGAATAATTCACCCCTCCACTTT. Its translation is CATSGTGNNSPLHF.

CDR3 bases: TGCGCCAGCAGCTTGTCGACTAGCTCTGGCGAGCAGTACTTC. Its protein is CASSLSTSSGEQYF. The V and J genes are TRBV5-1 and TRBJ2-7, with TRBD2 matching 7 bases. Looked up from germline, CDR1 is SGHRS and CDR2 is YFSETQ. The V segment lost 1 base and the J segment 6 bases; nucleotides outside the gene matches: 7. The CDR3 consists of 14 residues.

This clone was seen only once. The genes are TRBV5-1 and TRBJ1-1; possibly TRBD1 for D (5 bases). The CDR3 runs 13 residues. Trimming pared 1 base from V and 4 bases from J, leaving 8 bases between. Germline V gene data show CDR1 as SGHRS and CDR2 as YFSETQ. CDR3 residues: CASSLKGSTEAFF. The CDR3, as DNA: TGCGCCAGCAGCTTGAAGGGGTCCACTGAAGCTTTCTTT.

The rearrangement links TRBV4-3 to TRBJ1-5; D remains ambiguous. Germline V CDR1 and CDR2: LGHNA, YSLEER. CDR3 length: 15 amino acids. Trimming pared 0 bases from V and 1 base from J, leaving 7 bases between. CDR3 nucleotides: TGCGCCAGCAGCCAAGAGTGGGCGAGCAATCAGCCCCAGCATTTT. Protein: CASSQEWASNQPQHF.

This chain links TRBV29-1 with TRBJ2-7, with D tentatively TRBD2 (6 bases). Germline values: CDR1 SQVTM, CDR2 ANQGSEA. Trimming stripped 8 bases from V and 4 bases from J, with 18 bases between. CDR3 length equals 13 residues. CDR3 sequence: CSFALDRGYEQYF. The CDR3 DNA reads TGCAGCTTTGCCCTGGACCGGGGGTACGAGCAGTACTTC.

Judged by abundance, this clone is medium-sized. This sequence joins TRBV5-1 and TRBJ2-1; D perhaps matches TRBD1 (6 bases). The CDR3 is made up of 15 amino acids. Per germline, CDR1 SGHRS and CDR2 YFSETQ. Deletions cut 4 bases from V and 3 bases from J, with 14 bases between. CDR3 amino acids: CASSIPGHLYNEQFF. The CDR3 nucleotides are TGCGCCAGCAGCATACCGGGACACCTCTACAATGAGCAGTTCTTC.

As for this clone: Other DNA sequences within the sample encode an identical CDR3. The rearrangement links TRBV7-9 to TRBJ1-2, with TRBD1 matching 7 bases. Trimming at V came to 1 base and at J to 4 bases, leaving 0 bases not matched to a gene. Germline values: CDR1 SEHNR, CDR2 FQNEAQ (reference sequence). This CDR3 spans 13 amino acids. Here the CDR3 DNA reads TGTGCCAGCAGCTTAGACAGGGGCTATGGCTACACCTTC. Encoded protein: CASSLDRGYGYTF.

The J gene is TRBJ2-7, the V gene TRBV6-5; a weak D match, TRBD2 (6 bases). The CDR3 loop spans 12 amino acids. Germline CDR1 and CDR2: MNHEY and SVGAGI. V lost 5 bases, J lost 7 bases, and 12 bases lay in between. CDR3 protein: CASSTLAWEQYF. The DNA for the CDR3 is TGTGCCAGCAGTACGCTAGCGTGGGAGCAGTACTTC.

J is TRBJ2-2 and V is TRBV7-9; D not resolved. With 5 bases removed from V and 4 bases from J, the gap between germline ends came to 8 bases. Germline V gives CDR1 SEHNR, CDR2 FQNEAQ (reference sequence). CDR3 size: 13 residues. CDR3 nucleotide sequence: TGTGCCAGCAGCCCCACCGGCACCGGGGAGCTGTTTTTT. As protein: CASSPTGTGELFF.

The rearrangement links TRBV7-2 to TRBJ2-4; D not certain. The germline gives CDR1 SGHTA, CDR2 FQGNSA. The CDR3 extends over 16 amino acids. The V end was cut by 1 base, the J end by 1 base, with 11 bases between. In DNA form, the CDR3 reads TGTGCCAGCAGCTTAGGTCCAGGCCGGGCCAAAAACATTCAGTACTTC. Protein product: CASSLGPGRAKNIQYF.

The V call is TRBV7-9, the J call TRBJ2-7, with TRBD2 identical over 10 bases. The CDR3 length is 16 residues. Unmatched junction bases numbered 8, after V lost 4 bases and J lost 2 bases. From germline, CDR1 is SEHNR and CDR2 FQNEAQ (reference sequence). CDR3 bases: TGTGCCAGCAGCTCACCCCGGCTAGCGGGGGCCTACGAGCAGTACTTC. It encodes CASSSPRLAGAYEQYF.

The rearrangement uses TRBV28 and TRBJ2-5; the match to TRBD2 covers 11 bases. This CDR3 contains 15 residues. CDR1 and CDR2 from the germline V gene are MDHEN and SYDVKM. Trimming removed 3 bases from V and 5 bases from J; junction bases left unmatched: 5. The CDR3 is CASSLVAGGRETQYF. CDR3 coding DNA: TGTGCCAGCAGTTTGGTAGCGGGGGGGCGGGAGACCCAGTACTTC.

The gene calls are TRBV20-1 and TRBJ2-3; 11 bases line up with TRBD2. With V trimmed by 3 bases and J by 1 base, 3 bases remained unmatched. This CDR3 has 15 amino acids. CDR1 is DFQATT, CDR2 SNEGSKA, per germline (reference sequence). For the CDR3, the DNA is TGCAGTGCTAGTCCGACTAGCGGGGGCACAGATACGCAGTATTTT. Translating gives CSASPTSGGTDTQYF.

This clone was picked up a small number of times. The CDR3 nucleotides are TGTGCCAGCAGTTACGAAGGACACTTCCAAGAGACCCAGTACTTC. This codes for CASSYEGHFQETQYF. J is TRBJ2-5 and V is TRBV6-2 or TRBV6-3; D possibly corresponds to TRBD1 (5 bases). The V gene lost 2 bases and the J gene lost 1 base, with 11 bases spanning the gap. This CDR3 region has 15 residues. Germline V gives CDR1 MNHEY, CDR2 SVGEGT.

The V and J genes are TRBV19 and TRBJ1-3, with TRBD1 matching 7 bases. The germline V gene encodes CDR1 LNHDA and CDR2 SQIVND (reference sequence). The CDR3 consists of 14 residues. V shed 8 bases, J shed 0 bases, and the junction held 4 bases outside the gene matches. CDR3 amino acids: CASWGQSSGNTIYF. The CDR3 DNA reads as TGTGCCAGTTGGGGACAGAGCTCTGGAAACACCATATATTTT.

The chain uses TRBV6-6 and TRBJ2-5; 8 bases map to TRBD2. The CDR3 consists of 15 residues. Germline V gene data show CDR1 as MNHNY and CDR2 as SVGAGI (reference sequence). V was pared by 2 bases and J by 5 bases, with 7 bases of the junction left unmatched. CDR3 sequence reads: CASSYPGGGRETQYF. In DNA, the CDR3 is TGTGCCAGCAGTTACCCGGGGGGGGGTCGGGAGACCCAGTACTTC.

The CDR3 sequence: CASSLEITRGSGNTIYF. For the CDR3, the DNA is TGTGCCAGCAGCTTGGAGATAACCCGAGGGAGTGGAAACACCATATATTTT. J is TRBJ1-3 and V is TRBV5-5; no clear D. Trimming stripped 0 bases from V and 3 bases from J, with 16 bases between. The CDR3 consists of 17 residues. The germline V gene has CDR1 SGHKS and CDR2 YYEKEE (reference sequence). Using reference TRBV5-5 and TRBJ1-3 for the parts outside the CDR3, the full variable domain is DAGVTQSPTHLIKTRGQQVTLRCSPISGHKSVSWYQQVLGQGPQFIFQYYEKEERGRGNFPDRFSARQFPNYSSELNVNALLLGDSALYLCASSLEITRGSGNTIYFGEGSWLTVV.

DNA of the CDR3: TGTGCCAGCAGCCCGACAGTTCTCGCGAACACCGGGGAGCTGTTTTTT. It codes for CASSPTVLANTGELFF. The V gene is TRBV7-3, the J gene TRBJ2-2; TRBD1 might be the D (5 bases). Trimming cost V 5 bases and J 0 bases, with 13 bases left between them. The germline gives CDR1 SGHTA, CDR2 FQGTGA. The CDR3 extends over 16 amino acids.